The 26 T cell receptor beta chains presented below share a single source sample, sequenced in a study of T cell clones after liver transplantation. The assay was immunoSEQ multiplex PCR, and TCRdb's table has in-frame clones only and misses some. The sample has tens of thousands of clones; roughly 80% are singletons. The material was CD4+ T cells from blood, obtained approximately 3.5 years after liver transplant. These receptors came from a human patient who received a liver transplant. Some T cells may trace back to the graft donor.

The table lists this clone with a count of one. This chain joins TRBV29-1 and TRBJ2-1; D gene unclear. The V gene lost 6 bases and the J gene lost 5 bases, with 20 bases spanning the gap. CDR1 is SQVTM and CDR2 is ANQGSEA in the germline V gene. This CDR3 spans 15 amino acids. The CDR3 sequence is CSVDRRQSMNNEQFF. The DNA for the CDR3 is TGCAGCGTGGACCGTAGGCAAAGTATGAACAATGAGCAGTTCTTC.

This chain connects TRBV18 to TRBJ2-3, with D possibly TRBD2 on 5 matching bases. V was pared by 2 bases and J by 7 bases, with 16 bases between. CDR1 is KGHSH and CDR2 is LQKENI in the germline V gene. This CDR3 contains 15 residues. CDR3 loop: CASSPSGGLANTQYF. In DNA, the CDR3 is TGTGCCAGCTCACCAAGTGGCGGGCTCGCAAATACGCAGTATTTT.

A word on this clone: The sample has other DNA sequences that encode this CDR3 too. The gene calls are TRBV5-4 and TRBJ2-1; 9 bases align to TRBD2. V gave up 5 bases and J gave up 0 bases; unmatched junction bases: 3. The CDR3 has 15 amino acids. Germline V gene lookup returns CDR1 SGHNT and CDR2 YYREEE (reference sequence). This CDR3 is CASSFSGSSYNEQFF. The CDR3 coding sequence is TGTGCCAGCAGTTTTAGCGGGAGCTCCTACAATGAGCAGTTCTTC. The full variable domain, its missing parts supplied by reference TRBV5-4 and TRBJ2-1, is ETGVTQSPTHLIKTRGQQVTLRCSSQSGHNTVSWYQQALGQGPQFIFQYYREEENGRGNFPPRFSGLQFPNYSSELNVNALELDDSALYLCASSFSGSSYNEQFFGPGTRLTVL.

V is TRBV5-1 and J is TRBJ2-3; D gene ambiguous. This CDR3 is 15 amino acids long. Between the trimmed V and J ends, which lost 4 bases and 0 bases, there was a span of 12 bases. CDR1 SGHRS and CDR2 YFSETQ come from the germline V gene. CDR3 bases: TGCGCCAGCAGCCGGGTTCCAGACAGCACAGATACGCAGTATTTT. Encoded protein: CASSRVPDSTDTQYF. The variable domain in full, completed from reference TRBV5-1 and TRBJ2-3, reads KAGVTQTPRYLIKTRGQQVTLSCSPISGHRSVSWYQQTPGQGLQFLFEYFSETQRNKGNFPGRFSGRQFSNSRSEMNVSTLELGDSALYLCASSRVPDSTDTQYFGPGTRLTVL.

The rearrangement joins TRBV6-6 to TRBJ1-5, with D possibly TRBD1 on 6 matching bases. The V gene's germline CDR1 is MNHNY and CDR2 SVGAGI (reference sequence). V gave up 4 bases and J gave up 6 bases, with 16 bases separating them. The CDR3 has 15 residues. The CDR3 DNA reads TGTGCCAGCAGTTCCCTCAGGGGTGGCGGTCAGCCCCAGCATTTT. It is translated as CASSSLRGGGQPQHF.

The rearrangement links TRBV5-6 to TRBJ1-1; weak D call: TRBD1 (6 bases). Germline assignment: CDR1 SGHDT and CDR2 YYEEEE. This CDR3 contains 13 residues. The V end lost 4 bases, the J end lost 5 bases, and 12 bases lay between the germline ends. In nucleotides, the CDR3 is TGTGCCAGCAGCACAAGGGGGAGGACTGAAGCTTTCTTT. The encoded protein is CASSTRGRTEAFF.

The chain links TRBV7-9 to TRBJ2-3, with TRBD2 identical over 12 bases. Germline CDR1 SEHNR, CDR2 FQNEAQ (reference sequence). The trim removed 5 bases at V and 6 bases at J, leaving 12 bases unmatched. The CDR3 is 17 amino acids. The CDR3 coding sequence is TGTGCCAGCAGCCCTCCTAGCGGGAGGGCCGGGGGGGATACGCAGTATTTT. Protein: CASSPPSGRAGGDTQYF. Full variable domain (missing parts from reference TRBV7-9 and TRBJ2-3): DTGVSQNPRHKITKRGQNVTFRCDPISEHNRLYWYRQTLGQGPEFLTYFQNEAQLEKSRLLSDRFSAERPKGSFSTLEIQRTEQGDSAMYLCASSPPSGRAGGDTQYFGPGTRLTVL.

This clone was seen a few times. At the DNA level, this CDR3 is encoded by other sequences in the same sample as well. CDR3 residues: CASSFYRSNQPQHF. The CDR3 bases are TGTGCCAGCAGCTTTTATAGGAGCAATCAGCCCCAGCATTTT. The V call is TRBV5-6, the J call TRBJ1-5; D is unclear. This CDR3 comprises 14 residues. V gave up 2 bases and J gave up 1 base, with 7 bases separating them. Germline CDR1 is SGHDT and CDR2 is YYEEEE.

The chain employs TRBV14 and TRBJ2-1; 7 nucleotides align to TRBD2. The CDR3 sequence is 15 residues long. J was trimmed by 6 bases and V by 6 bases; bases with no gene match: 11. Germline CDR1 is SGHDN and CDR2 is FVKESK. CDR3 region: CASRLGLGRFNEQFF. In DNA, the CDR3 is TGTGCCAGCAGACTCGGACTAGGGAGGTTCAATGAGCAGTTCTTC.

This rearrangement joins TRBV11-3 to TRBJ2-3, with TRBD2 matching over 8 bases. This CDR3 spans 15 amino acids. Germline V gene data show CDR1 as SGHNT and CDR2 as YENEEA. The V and J ends lost 2 bases and 3 bases, in that order; junction bases with no gene match: 4. The CDR3 bases are TGTGCCAGCAGCTTAAGGCGGGAGGATACAGATACGCAGTATTTT. This encodes CASSLRREDTDTQYF. Looking up the rest from reference TRBV11-3 and TRBJ2-3 gives the full variable domain: EAGVVQSPRYKIIEKKQPVAFWCNPISGHNTLYWYLQNLGQGPELLIRYENEEAVDDSQLPKDRFSAERLKGVDSTLKIQPAELGDSAVYLCASSLRREDTDTQYFGPGTRLTVL.

V gene TRBV2 combines with J gene TRBJ2-7; 12 nucleotides match TRBD2. After removal of 3 bases from V and 4 bases from J, the junction contained 4 bases not matched to a gene. From germline, CDR1 is SNHLY and CDR2 FYNNEI. The CDR3 consists of 15 residues. CDR3 DNA sequence: TGTGCCAGCAGTGAGAGGACTAGCGGGATATACGAGCAGTACTTC. This translates into CASSERTSGIYEQYF.

The genes are TRBV15 and TRBJ1-1; D uncertain. In germline, CDR1 is LNHNV, CDR2 YYDKDF (reference sequence). V lost 1 base and J 1 base, leaving 7 bases between the germline ends. This CDR3 region has 14 residues. This CDR3 is CATSRAPPNTEAFF. The CDR3 DNA follows: TGTGCCACCAGCAGAGCCCCGCCGAACACTGAAGCTTTCTTT.

This sequence joins TRBV10-2 and TRBJ2-1; perhaps TRBD2 as D (5 bases). The germline gives CDR1 WSHSY, CDR2 SAAADI. This CDR3 comprises 15 residues. Trimming removed 8 bases from V and 4 bases from J, with 18 bases in between. CDR3 nucleotide sequence: TGCGCCAGCGGACCTCTGAGCGGCAAGTACAATGAGCAGTTCTTC. It encodes CASGPLSGKYNEQFF.

The chain is built from TRBV11-2 and TRBJ1-1; tentative D call: TRBD1 (5 bases). Trimming cost V 6 bases and J 4 bases, with 18 bases left between them. The CDR3 sequence is 15 residues long. CDR1 and CDR2 (germline): SGHAT, FQNNGV. CDR3 amino acids: CASRPIQGRFTEAFF. In DNA, the CDR3 is TGTGCCAGCAGACCTATTCAGGGTAGGTTCACTGAAGCTTTCTTT.

The rearrangement uses TRBV5-8 and TRBJ2-6; D remains ambiguous. CDR1 and CDR2 from the germline V gene are SGHTS and YDEGEE. CDR3 length equals 16 residues. Between the trimmed V and J ends, which lost 4 bases and 0 bases, there was a span of 11 bases. The CDR3: CASSVRSGSGANVLTF. CDR3 sequence (DNA): TGTGCCAGCAGCGTCCGGTCCGGCTCTGGGGCCAACGTCCTGACTTTC. Variable domain in full (rest from reference TRBV5-8 and TRBJ2-6): EAGVTQSPTHLIKTRGQQATLRCSPISGHTSVYWYQQALGLGLQFLLWYDEGEERNRGNFPPRFSGRQFPNYSSELNVNALELEDSALYLCASSVRSGSGANVLTFGAGSRLTVL.

The chain recombines TRBV5-1 with TRBJ2-1; D is perhaps TRBD1 or TRBD2 (5 bases each). Between the trimmed V and J ends, which lost 2 bases and 5 bases, there was a span of 14 bases. Germline assignment: CDR1 SGHRS and CDR2 YFSETQ. This CDR3 has 15 amino acids. The CDR3: CASSFTGAEDNEQFF. CDR3 bases: TGCGCCAGCAGCTTCACCGGGGCGGAAGACAATGAGCAGTTCTTC.

The V call is TRBV18, the J call TRBJ1-1, with D unclear. Germline V gene data show CDR1 as KGHSH and CDR2 as LQKENI. Trimming removed 3 bases from V and 0 bases from J, with 5 bases in between. There are 13 residues in the CDR3. The CDR3 DNA reads TGTGCCAGCTCACCCGGCCTGAACACTGAAGCTTTCTTT. This encodes CASSPGLNTEAFF.

V usage is TRBV6-5 and J usage is TRBJ2-7; D possibly matches TRBD1 or TRBD2 (5 bases each). This CDR3 region has 15 residues. From germline, CDR1 is MNHEY and CDR2 SVGAGI. Trimming shortened V by 5 bases and J by 5 bases, and 19 bases separated the two germline ends. CDR3 sequence (DNA): TGTGCCAGCAGTGGGGGTCCTCTCCGGTCCCACGAGCAGTACTTC. This sequence encodes CASSGGPLRSHEQYF.

The genes are TRBV7-2 and TRBJ2-1; 11 nucleotides align to TRBD2. V was pared by 2 bases and J by 5 bases, with 11 bases of the junction left unmatched. The CDR3 is 18 amino acids. Looked up from germline, CDR1 is SGHTA and CDR2 is FQGNSA. The CDR3 nucleotides are TGTGCCAGCAGCTTATCGTTACCTGGGACTAGCGGACACAATGAGCAGTTCTTC. Amino acids: CASSLSLPGTSGHNEQFF.

The chain links TRBV18 to TRBJ1-4, with 10 bases matching TRBD1. The V gene end was trimmed by 3 bases and the J gene end by 5 bases; junction bases not matched to a gene: 3. The CDR3 sequence is 15 residues long. Germline V gene data show CDR1 as KGHSH and CDR2 as LQKENI. CDR3 nucleotides: TGTGCCAGCTCACCCTCGACAGGGGGCAATGAAAAACTGTTTTTT. It translates to CASSPSTGGNEKLFF.

The sample holds many counts of this clone. The rearrangement uses TRBV20-1 and TRBJ1-4; D remains ambiguous. This CDR3 has 10 residues. Looked up from germline, CDR1 is DFQATT and CDR2 is SNEGSKA (reference sequence). V dropped 6 bases and J dropped 8 bases, with 7 bases sitting between them. The CDR3 sequence is CSAPTEKLFF. The CDR3 DNA is TGCAGTGCCCCGACGGAAAAACTGTTTTTT.

This chain connects TRBV9 to TRBJ1-5, with D uncertain. Trimming shortened V by 1 base and J by 4 bases, and 6 bases separated the two germline ends. CDR3 size: 13 residues. Per the germline V gene, CDR1 is SGDLS and CDR2 is YYNGEE. This chain's CDR3 is CASSVSGNQPQHF. The CDR3 DNA sequence: TGTGCCAGCAGCGTATCGGGGAATCAGCCCCAGCATTTT. Based on the CDR3 plus reference TRBV9 and TRBJ1-5, the full variable domain is DSGVTQTPKHLITATGQRVTLRCSPRSGDLSVYWYQQSLDQGLQFLIQYYNGEERAKGNILERFSAQQFPDLHSELNLSSLELGDSALYFCASSVSGNQPQHFGDGTRLSIL.

This clone was found once. This chain joins TRBV7-2 and TRBJ2-7, with 8 bases matching TRBD1. This CDR3 spans 15 amino acids. Germline lookup yields CDR1 SGHTA and CDR2 FQGNSA. V dropped 6 bases and J dropped 3; count of bases not matched to a gene: 10. The CDR3 DNA sequence: TGTGCCAGCAGTTACGACAGGGGTTACCGCTACGAGCAGTACTTC. Translating gives CASSYDRGYRYEQYF.

The chain links TRBV18 to TRBJ1-1, with TRBD1 matching 10 bases. Germline-derived CDR1 and CDR2 are KGHSH and LQKENI. The ends lost 6 bases at V and 5 bases at J; junction bases unmatched: 6. The CDR3 is 14 residues long. The CDR3 protein is CASSFGQGGTEAFF. CDR3 nucleotides: TGTGCCAGCTCCTTCGGACAGGGGGGAACTGAAGCTTTCTTT.

This clone has a single count. The chain carries TRBV7-2 and TRBJ1-1; 9 nucleotides agree with TRBD1. The CDR3 is made up of 14 amino acids. Germline CDR1 SGHTA, CDR2 FQGNSA. Trimming took 0 bases from V and 6 from J; bases not matched to a gene: 2. For the CDR3, the DNA is TGTGCCAGCAGCTTAGCGGGGACAGGGCCTGAAGCTTTCTTT. Its translation is CASSLAGTGPEAFF.

The CDR3 region is CASSLDPAYNEQFF. DNA for the CDR3: TGCGCCAGCAGCTTGGATCCTGCCTACAATGAGCAGTTCTTC. The rearrangement links TRBV5-1 to TRBJ2-1; D not resolved. Deletions cut 0 bases from V and 2 bases from J, with 6 bases between. CDR3 length: 14 amino acids. Germline V gene data show CDR1 as SGHRS and CDR2 as YFSETQ.